This TCR beta chain was captured by sequencing in a study of shared clonotypes between healthy human individuals. As for the study in general: Aged between 18 and 49, the donors were two women and three men.

Measured with immunoSEQ multiplex PCR; TCRdb has only the in-frame clones, and not every one. This table holds about 380,000 clones, around 96% found once. The TCR comes from a man aged 25 to 45 in good health. Material for sequencing was memory CD8+ T cells sorted from blood. Sample subset: CD45RO+ cells pooled with CCR7-negative TemRA cells.

As DNA, the CDR3 is TGTGCCAGCAGCCAAGCCCAGGGCGGCTATCAGCCCCAGCATTTT. It translates to CASSQAQGGYQPQHF. V and J are TRBV4-2 and TRBJ1-5; maybe TRBD1 (5 bases). Trimming took off 1 base at V and 5 bases at J, with 12 bases between the two ends. The CDR3 runs 15 residues. The V gene's germline CDR1 is LGHNA and CDR2 YNFKEQ.